This T cell receptor (beta chain) stems from a study of blood T cell repertoires in COVID-19. Study details: T cells, B-cell-depleted T cells, or PBMCs provided the cDNA or gDNA that served as material.

Seattle researchers signed up patients amid active infection and tracked them longitudinally. Method: immunoSEQ multiplex PCR; TCRdb's copy keeps in-frame clones and lacks some. The sample lists over 200,000 clones, 65% to 90% occurring once. The CDR3 runs to 13 residues. Germline CDR1 MNHNS, CDR2 SASEGT. Worth noting for this clone: The junction departs from germline at one end; a sequencing error may be responsible.

This clonotype originated in a man aged 50-59 years with COVID-19, enrolled during active disease. The sequencing input was peripheral blood. The chain has TRBV6-1 and TRBJ1-1, with D tentatively TRBD1 (6 bases). CDR3 region: CASSEVGATEAFF. The DNA for the CDR3 is TGTGCCAGCAGCGAAGTGGGGGCCACTGAAGCTTTCTTT.